The source of this T cell receptor beta chain is a study of Graves' ophthalmopathy and Graves' hyperthyroidism. Germline V gene sequence: CDR1 SGHRS, CDR2 YFSETQ. Trimming cost V 4 bases and J 3 bases; bases outside gene matches: 9. The CDR3 contains 15 residues. TCR beta CDR3 regions were amplified from RNA transcripts. Investigators did first-round RT-PCR with HTBI primers, then second-round multiplex PCR. TCRdb independently ran MiXCR on the multiplex PCR reads; one entry per CDR3 protein. The sample carries 200,000 to 250,000 distinct CDR3 sequences, roughly a fifth recorded once. The sequence was collected from a woman between 45 and 65 years old with Graves' ophthalmopathy. The rearrangement uses TRBV5-1 and TRBJ2-7; TRBD2 agrees at 8 bases. The sample taken for sequencing was peripheral blood. The CDR3 DNA follows: TGCGCCAGCAGCCCCCAGGGACTAGTGGGCTACGAGCAGTACTTC. Its protein is CASSPQGLVGYEQYF. Combining the CDR3 with reference TRBV5-1 and TRBJ2-7 gives the whole variable domain KAGVTQTPRYLIKTRGQQVTLSCSPISGHRSVSWYQQTPGQGLQFLFEYFSETQRNKGNFPGRFSGRQFSNSRSEMNVSTLELGDSALYLCASSPQGLVGYEQYFGPGTRLTVT.